This TCR beta chain emerged from a study of CD8 T cells in Susac syndrome. Study background: Blood was drawn from patients with Susac syndrome. At that point, they were therapy-naive, on corticosteroids, or on intravenous immunoglobulin alone.

CDR1 is MGHDK, CDR2 SYGVNS, per germline. The CDR3 is 11 residues long. Trimming shortened V by 3 bases and J by 6 bases, and 6 bases separated the two germline ends. CD8+ and CD4+ T cells taken from blood had their TCR beta sequenced. TEMRA cells were FACS-enriched and CD8+ and CD4+ T cells negatively isolated. Random hexamers were used to reverse transcribe the RNA input (about 0.45 to 1 ug). MiXCR, applied by TCRdb to the immunoSEQ multiplex PCR reads, yields one record per CDR3 protein. The repertoire holds tens of thousands of distinct CDR3 sequences, with 95% as singletons. V usage is TRBV25-1 and J usage is TRBJ2-7; D is ambiguous. The sequence was collected from a human donor with Susac syndrome. Sequenced material: CD8+ T cells from PBMCs. The CDR3 DNA follows: TGTGCCAGCAGTGAGGTTTCCGAGCAGTACTTC. This encodes CASSEVSEQYF.